Listed here are 25 T cell receptor beta chains from one sample, sequenced in a study of T cell repertoires in cytomegalovirus infection. TCRdb redid the calling of the reads with MiXCR, one entry per CDR3 protein. The sample consists of some 180,000 distinct CDR3 sequences, roughly 17% of them appearing once. The sequencing input was CD8+ T cells from PBMCs. The receptors were sampled from a human donor in good health (CMV status not recorded). Some clones in this sample may be carry-over from other donors' samples.

The J gene is TRBJ2-7, the V gene TRBV28; 9 positions match TRBD1. The length of the CDR3 is 14 residues. Per the germline V gene, CDR1 is MDHEN and CDR2 is SYDVKM. J lost 2 bases, V lost 6 bases, and 5 bases had no gene match. CDR3 residues: CASRGQGLTYEQYF. CDR3 DNA: TGTGCCAGCAGAGGACAGGGGCTAACCTACGAGCAGTACTTC.

The table lists this clonotype with many counts. For the CDR3, the DNA is TGCGCCAGCAGCCAAGACGGGACAGGGGCTCAGGAGACCCAGTACTTC. Its translation is CASSQDGTGAQETQYF. The chain uses TRBV4-1 and TRBJ2-5; TRBD1 agrees at 10 bases. The J segment lost 5 bases and the V segment lost 0 bases, leaving 6 bases of the junction unmatched. The CDR3 consists of 16 residues. Per the germline V gene, CDR1 is MGHRA and CDR2 is YSYEKL.

In its sample, this clonotype was seen a few times. The chain combines TRBV7-9 with TRBJ1-2, with D hard to call. V was trimmed by 4 bases and J by 1 base, leaving 16 bases between them. From germline, CDR1 is SEHNR and CDR2 FQNEAQ (reference sequence). CDR3 length: 16 amino acids. DNA of the CDR3: TGTGCCAGCAGCTCAACCCACACGGGGATTAACTATGGCTACACCTTC. Translating gives CASSSTHTGINYGYTF. Based on the CDR3 plus reference TRBV7-9 and TRBJ1-2, the full variable domain is DTGVSQNPRHKITKRGQNVTFRCDPISEHNRLYWYRQTLGQGPEFLTYFQNEAQLEKSRLLSDRFSAERPKGSFSTLEIQRTEQGDSAMYLCASSSTHTGINYGYTFGSGTRLTVV.

V gene TRBV7-9 combines with J gene TRBJ1-1; 7 bases are shared with TRBD1. The junction had 7 bases not matched to a gene; V was cut back by 5 bases and J by 1 base. The CDR3 covers 15 residues. From germline, CDR1 is SEHNR and CDR2 FQNEAQ (reference sequence). The CDR3 here is CASSPRGQSNTEAFF. The CDR3 bases are TGTGCCAGCAGCCCACGGGGACAGTCGAACACTGAAGCTTTCTTT.

The chain links TRBV13 to TRBJ2-7, with a tentative D call TRBD2 (5 bases). V gave up 0 bases and J gave up 7 bases, with 13 bases separating them. CDR1 PRHDT and CDR2 FYEKMQ come from the germline V gene (reference sequence). CDR3 length equals 14 residues. The chain's CDR3 is CASSLGQRLWEQYF. CDR3 bases: TGTGCCAGCAGCTTAGGACAGCGGCTCTGGGAGCAGTACTTC.

This clonotype has a count of ten or more. The chain recombines TRBV30 with TRBJ2-7, with TRBD1 as a possible D gene (5 bases). Germline values: CDR1 GTSNPN, CDR2 SVGIG (reference sequence). The CDR3 consists of 14 residues. Trimming took 3 bases from V and 2 from J, leaving 14 bases between them. The CDR3 loop reads CAWSRESGPYEQYF. CDR3 DNA sequence: TGTGCCTGGAGCAGGGAATCGGGCCCCTACGAGCAGTACTTC.

The gene calls are TRBV10-3 and TRBJ1-2; D ambiguous. The length of the CDR3 is 14 residues. Trimming stripped 0 bases from V and 4 bases from J, with 9 bases between. Germline V gene lookup returns CDR1 ENHRY and CDR2 SYGVKD. CDR3 sequence: CAISESALGYGYTF. Written as DNA, the CDR3 is TGTGCCATCAGTGAGTCCGCCCTCGGCTATGGCTACACCTTC.

This clonotype was counted between two and nine times. This sequence joins TRBV7-8 and TRBJ1-2; tentative D call: TRBD1 (6 bases). The CDR3 runs 14 residues. Germline CDR1 SGHVS, CDR2 FQNEAQ. Trimming took 1 base from V and 8 from J, leaving 14 bases between them. The DNA of the CDR3 is TGTGCCAGCAGCTTAGGCTACTCAGGGGAGGGCTACACCTTC. Its protein is CASSLGYSGEGYTF.

J is TRBJ1-6 and V is TRBV7-9; maybe TRBD1 (5 bases). This CDR3 comprises 17 residues. In germline, CDR1 is SEHNR, CDR2 FQNEAQ (reference sequence). V dropped 6 bases and J dropped 4 bases, with 19 bases sitting between them. The CDR3 is CASRPTVAGDYNSPLHF. Here the CDR3 DNA reads TGTGCCAGCAGACCGACAGTGGCGGGGGATTATAATTCACCCCTCCACTTT.

This sequence joins TRBV6-5 and TRBJ2-1, with 8 positions matching TRBD2. Germline V CDR1 and CDR2: MNHEY, SVGAGI. The V gene end was trimmed by 5 bases and the J gene end by 2 bases; junction bases not matched to a gene: 2. CDR3 length equals 14 residues. The CDR3 DNA follows: TGTGCCAGCAGTCCCGGGGGGGCCTACAATGAGCAGTTCTTC. Protein product: CASSPGGAYNEQFF.

This clonotype is termed medium-sized (0.01 to 0.1%). This chain links TRBV6-1 with TRBJ1-4; D uncertain. Trimming took off 1 base at V and 7 bases at J, with 13 bases between the two ends. This CDR3 comprises 15 residues. Germline CDR1 is MNHNS and CDR2 is SASEGT. CDR3 residues: CASSEDSSGSEKLFF. DNA of the CDR3: TGTGCCAGCAGTGAAGACTCCTCGGGGAGTGAAAAACTGTTTTTT.

In DNA form, the CDR3 reads TGCAGTGTTTTGACAGGGTACGGCAATCAGCCCCAGCATTTT. Its protein product is CSVLTGYGNQPQHF. The chain couples TRBV20-1 to TRBJ1-5; 7 nucleotides line up with TRBD1. Germline lookup yields CDR1 DFQATT and CDR2 SNEGSKA (reference sequence). CDR3 size: 14 residues. V gave up 7 bases and J gave up 2 bases; unmatched junction bases: 8.

The chain recombines TRBV11-1 with TRBJ2-1, with 8 bases identical to TRBD2. CDR3 length: 16 residues. J was trimmed by 2 bases and V by 3 bases; bases with no gene match: 6. CDR1 and CDR2 (germline): SGHAT, FQDESV (reference sequence). The chain's CDR3 is CASSFGTGGPYNEQFF. In DNA, the CDR3 is TGTGCCAGCAGCTTTGGTACGGGGGGGCCCTACAATGAGCAGTTCTTC.

This clonotype appeared a few times. This sequence joins TRBV7-2 and TRBJ2-1, with TRBD1 matching 7 bases. The CDR3 runs 16 residues. Trimming cost V 4 bases and J 1 base; bases outside gene matches: 7. Germline CDR1 reads SGHTA; CDR2 reads FQGNSA. The CDR3 sequence is CASSSATGMSYNEQFF. CDR3 nucleotide sequence: TGTGCCAGCAGCTCGGCGACAGGGATGTCCTACAATGAGCAGTTCTTC.

This clonotype was counted a few times. The gene calls are TRBV7-9 and TRBJ2-7; perhaps TRBD1 as D (6 bases). Looked up from germline, CDR1 is SEHNR and CDR2 is FQNEAQ (reference sequence). This CDR3 is 14 amino acids long. V lost 4 bases and J 6 bases, leaving 16 bases between the germline ends. The CDR3 DNA reads TGTGCCAGCAGCTCCAGACAGGTACCGGCCGAGCAGTACTTC. Translating gives CASSSRQVPAEQYF.

V and J are TRBV13 and TRBJ2-3; TRBD2 agrees at 8 bases. Germline lookup yields CDR1 PRHDT and CDR2 FYEKMQ (reference sequence). With 4 bases clipped from V and 4 bases from J, the junction kept 10 bases outside the gene matches. The length of the CDR3 is 16 residues. The CDR3, as DNA: TGTGCCAGCAGCTCGCGGGGACTAGGATTGGCAGATACGCAGTATTTT. Protein: CASSSRGLGLADTQYF.

The chain has TRBV7-2 and TRBJ2-3; tentatively, D is TRBD1 (5 bases). Germline assignment: CDR1 SGHTA and CDR2 FQGNSA. The ends were cut back, 3 bases at V and 4 bases at J, with 14 bases in the middle. The length of the CDR3 is 15 residues. CDR3 nucleotides: TGTGCCAGCAGCTTCGGCAGGGTGCTCCCAGATACGCAGTATTTT. It encodes CASSFGRVLPDTQYF.

The V and J genes are TRBV7-9 and TRBJ1-6; 8 nucleotides align to TRBD1. V gave up 0 bases and J gave up 9 bases; unmatched junction bases: 4. CDR3 length equals 15 residues. CDR1 SEHNR and CDR2 FQNEAQ come from the germline V gene (reference sequence). CDR3 sequence: CASSLAQGAGSPLHF. The CDR3 DNA reads as TGTGCCAGCAGCTTAGCCCAGGGGGCGGGTTCACCCCTCCACTTT.

This clonotype was recorded a few times. CDR3: CASSPRPHEQYF. DNA of the CDR3: TGTGCCAGCAGCCCTAGACCCCACGAGCAGTACTTC. The V and J genes are TRBV7-9 and TRBJ2-7; the D is unclear. V lost 5 bases and J lost 5, with 10 bases in between. The germline V gene has CDR1 SEHNR and CDR2 FQNEAQ (reference sequence). This CDR3 has 12 residues.

This clonotype was counted only a few times. This chain links TRBV7-6 with TRBJ2-1; tentative D call: TRBD2 (7 bases). Germline V gene sequence: CDR1 SGHVS, CDR2 FNYEAQ. There are 16 residues in the CDR3. With 1 base removed from V and 4 bases from J, the gap between germline ends came to 14 bases. CDR3 coding DNA: TGTGCCAGCAGCTTAGGCGGGGGCAGCCAATACAATGAGCAGTTCTTC. Translation: CASSLGGGSQYNEQFF.

This chain connects TRBV12-3 or TRBV12-4 to TRBJ1-5, with 9 bases matching TRBD1. This CDR3 region has 15 residues. V lost 5 bases and J lost 1; bases outside the gene matches: 3. The CDR3 nucleotides read TGTGCCAGCAGTGGGACAGGGTCGAGCAATCAGCCCCAGCATTTT. Protein product: CASSGTGSSNQPQHF.

This clonotype was seen a handful of times. The chain employs TRBV6-2 or TRBV6-3 and TRBJ1-1, with TRBD1 matching 9 bases. The CDR3 covers 14 residues. V shed 5 bases, J shed 1 base, and the junction held 2 bases outside the gene matches. Germline values: CDR1 MNHEY, CDR2 SVGEGT. This CDR3 reads CASSKGQGNTEAFF. The CDR3, as DNA: TGTGCCAGCAGTAAGGGACAGGGGAACACTGAAGCTTTCTTT.

The chain combines TRBV4-2 with TRBJ2-7; D is perhaps TRBD1 or TRBD2 (6 bases each). Germline CDR1 LGHNA, CDR2 YNFKEQ. Deletions cut 1 base from V and 2 bases from J, with 21 bases between. The CDR3 is 18 residues long. CDR3 protein: CASSQGAKGGPSTYEQYF. CDR3 DNA sequence: TGTGCCAGCAGCCAAGGAGCGAAGGGGGGACCTTCTACCTACGAGCAGTACTTC.

This clonotype was seen a few times. The chain has TRBV28 and TRBJ1-5; D may be TRBD1 (5 bases). From germline, CDR1 is MDHEN and CDR2 SYDVKM. The CDR3 spans 16 residues. V lost 6 bases to trimming and J lost 1 base, with 16 bases between them. In nucleotides, the CDR3 is TGTGCCAGCAGCCGAGGACATTTAGGGAGCAATCAGCCCCAGCATTTT. Translating gives CASSRGHLGSNQPQHF.

In DNA, the CDR3 is TGTGCCAGTAGCCCAGGACAACTCTATGGCTACACCTTC. Protein: CASSPGQLYGYTF. The V call is TRBV19, the J call TRBJ1-2, with a tentative D call TRBD1 (5 bases). With 6 bases removed from V and 4 bases from J, the gap between germline ends came to 12 bases. Germline CDR1 reads LNHDA; CDR2 reads SQIVND (reference sequence). The CDR3 loop spans 13 amino acids.